This T cell receptor (beta chain) was identified in a study of cytomegalovirus exposure and HLA in healthy donors. About the research overall: Earlier, approximately 180 million T cells were analyzed, and about 120 million unique TCR beta sequences were found among them.

Germline loops: CDR1 LNHDA, CDR2 SQIVND (reference sequence). V dropped 4 bases and J dropped 3; count of bases not matched to a gene: 9. This CDR3 has 16 residues. Both 60 Vbeta primers and 13 Jbeta primers went into the PCR. TCRdb's copy holds only in-frame clones and misses some; the assay was immunoSEQ multiplex PCR. Here the sample spans around 200,000 clones, roughly 78% being singletons. The donors (healthy individuals) were bone marrow donors. Sequenced input: PBMCs. This clonotype originated in a boy aged 5 to 17 in good health and CMV-seronegative. The V gene is TRBV19, the J gene TRBJ1-1; 9 bases agree with TRBD1. CDR3 coding DNA: TGTGCCAGTAGTAGGGAAGCCGGGACAGGGTACACTGAAGCTTTCTTT. Its translation is CASSREAGTGYTEAFF.